This note documents a single T cell receptor beta chain sequence. The source of the sample is a study of blood T cell repertoires in COVID-19. The wider study: Samples of COVID-19 (acute and convalescent) were obtained from the United States, Italy and Spain. T cells, B-cell-depleted T cells, or PBMCs supplied cDNA or gDNA.

Per the study methods: Cell counts per sample came from amplifying reference gene primers. Generated by immunoSEQ multiplex PCR, the TCRdb table keeps only in-frame clones and is missing some. V and J calls and clone size come straight from that table; D and trimming were deduced from the DNA. Seen here are over 9,000 clones, roughly 90% observed once, and the top ten hold about a tenth. The CDR3 is 18 residues long. Per germline, CDR1 MNHEY and CDR2 SMNVEV (reference sequence). Germline trimming cut 2 bases from V and 1 base from J; bases unmatched to any gene: 6. The chain combines TRBV27 with TRBJ2-2, with 11 bases aligning to TRBD2. The receptor was derived from a man aged 60 to 69 with acute or convalescent COVID-19. What was sequenced was peripheral blood. CDR3 sequence (DNA): TGTGCCAGCAGTTTAATTCTAGCGGGGGGCTTGAACACCGGGGAGCTGTTTTTT. It codes for CASSLILAGGLNTGELFF.